This T cell receptor beta chain was found in a study of T-cell reconstitution after alpha-beta-depleted transplantation in children. The CDR3 extends over 16 amino acids. V lost 4 bases, J lost 2 bases, and 10 bases stayed unmatched. CDR1 is SGHRS, CDR2 YFSETQ, per germline. Researchers prepared the TCRbeta library using unique molecular identifiers, the study reports. From the PCR reads, TCRdb called clonotypes with MiXCR, one entry per CDR3 protein. The profile covers about 230,000 distinct CDR3 sequences, with 9.5% to 15% appearing a single time and over 2% taken by the ten largest. This clonotype was picked up many times.

The chain couples TRBV5-1 to TRBJ1-2, with TRBD1 matching over 8 bases. The specimen was PBMCs from the stem cell graft donor, collected from the stem cell graft. This TCR came from a human donor who donated a stem cell graft to a child with acute lymphoblastic leukemia. The CDR3: CASSTGTGAVNYGYTF. CDR3 in DNA: TGCGCCAGCAGCACAGGGACAGGCGCCGTCAACTATGGCTACACCTTC.